The next 29 T cell receptor beta chains were all read from a single sample in a study of blood T cell repertoires in COVID-19. Here immunoSEQ multiplex PCR was the method, and the copy in TCRdb shows in-frame clones only, minus some. This table holds about 200,000 clones, around nine tenths found once. The sample taken for sequencing was peripheral blood. The receptors come from a man younger than 30 with active or convalescent COVID-19.

This chain joins TRBV7-2 and TRBJ2-5; TRBD2 matches at 9 bases. Germline CDR1 is SGHTA and CDR2 is FQGNSA. This CDR3 is 16 amino acids long. V gave up 5 bases and J gave up 13 bases; unmatched junction bases: 20. This CDR3 is CASSPDGVAGAGGPYF. The CDR3 coding sequence is TGTGCCAGCAGCCCGGATGGGGTAGCGGGGGCCGGGGGTCCGTACTTC.

This clone was recorded many times. The V call is TRBV7-9, the J call TRBJ2-1, with TRBD1 identical over 9 bases. The V and J ends lost 3 bases and 6 bases, in that order; junction bases with no gene match: 9. Germline-derived CDR1 and CDR2 are SEHNR and FQNEAQ (reference sequence). This CDR3 spans 16 amino acids. This CDR3 reads CASSFREGTGSNEQFF. The CDR3 coding sequence is TGTGCCAGCAGCTTTAGAGAAGGGACAGGGAGCAATGAGCAGTTCTTC.

The chain uses TRBV11-2 and TRBJ2-3, with 10 positions matching TRBD2. The V segment lost 5 bases and the J segment 2 bases; nucleotides outside the gene matches: 4. There are 15 residues in the CDR3. Germline V gene lookup returns CDR1 SGHAT and CDR2 FQNNGV. The CDR3 sequence is CASSQLAGHTDTQYF. In nucleotides, the CDR3 is TGTGCCAGCAGCCAACTAGCGGGGCACACAGATACGCAGTATTTT.

This chain connects TRBV5-5 to TRBJ1-2; 9 positions match TRBD1. Unmatched junction bases numbered 4, after V lost 4 bases and J lost 3 bases. The germline V gene has CDR1 SGHKS and CDR2 YYEKEE (reference sequence). The length of the CDR3 is 14 residues. The CDR3 is CASSIQGADYGYTF. In nucleotides, the CDR3 is TGTGCCAGCAGCATACAGGGGGCGGACTATGGCTACACCTTC.

The chain links TRBV19 to TRBJ2-1, with a tentative D call TRBD2 (5 bases). CDR3 length: 15 amino acids. The ends were cut back, 4 bases at V and 9 bases at J, with 19 bases in the middle. The germline V gene encodes CDR1 LNHDA and CDR2 SQIVND (reference sequence). The CDR3 loop reads CASSRVEGLDGEQFF. The DNA of the CDR3 is TGTGCCAGTAGTAGGGTAGAGGGTCTGGATGGTGAGCAGTTCTTC.

This chain links TRBV6-5 with TRBJ1-1; D is undetermined. The CDR3 extends over 14 amino acids. Trimming pared 6 bases from V and 8 bases from J, leaving 19 bases between. The germline CDR1 and CDR2 sequences are MNHEY and SVGAGI. CDR3 loop: CASRSLMRQDEAFF. CDR3 DNA sequence: TGTGCCAGCAGATCTCTTATGAGGCAAGACGAAGCTTTCTTT.

This chain joins TRBV4-2 and TRBJ2-1, with 10 bases aligning to TRBD2. The CDR3 runs 16 residues. Germline V CDR1 and CDR2: LGHNA, YNFKEQ. V shed 3 bases and J 5 bases; nucleotides not matched to a gene: 7. The CDR3 protein is CASSHDGTSAHNEQFF. CDR3 DNA sequence: TGTGCCAGCAGCCACGATGGGACTAGCGCTCACAATGAGCAGTTCTTC.

The rearrangement uses TRBV19 and TRBJ2-3; 11 bases line up with TRBD1. This CDR3 contains 16 residues. Germline CDR1 LNHDA, CDR2 SQIVND (reference sequence). V was pared by 6 bases and J by 11 bases, with 16 bases of the junction left unmatched. Written as DNA, the CDR3 is TGTGCCAGTAGCCGACGAAAAAGGACAGGGGGCGCCGAGCAGTATTTT. Amino acid sequence: CASSRRKRTGGAEQYF.

The chain has TRBV6-5 and TRBJ2-1, with 8 bases lining up with TRBD2. The germline V gene encodes CDR1 MNHEY and CDR2 SVGAGI. This CDR3 has 16 amino acids. V was pared by 0 bases and J by 6 bases, with 7 bases of the junction left unmatched. Here the CDR3 DNA reads TGTGCCAGCAGTTACTCGATGTCGCTAGCGGGCAATGAGCAGTTCTTC. It translates to CASSYSMSLAGNEQFF.

The chain links TRBV6-2 or TRBV6-3 to TRBJ1-1, with TRBD1 identical over 9 bases. V was clipped by 5 bases and J by 0 bases; unmatched bases: 4. Germline CDR1 MNHEY, CDR2 SVGEGT. The CDR3 length is 15 residues. DNA for the CDR3: TGTGCCAGCAGTCACAGGGGGCTACTGAACACTGAAGCTTTCTTT. This sequence encodes CASSHRGLLNTEAFF.

This clone was found a few times. Other DNA variants within this sample encode the same CDR3. The chain couples TRBV9 to TRBJ1-3; no reliable D call. The CDR3 runs to 15 residues. From germline, CDR1 is SGDLS and CDR2 YYNGEE. Trimming took off 0 bases at V and 0 bases at J, with 7 bases between the two ends. CDR3 nucleotide sequence: TGTGCCAGCAGCGTAGCTTCTGTCTCTGGAAACACCATATATTTT. Its protein product is CASSVASVSGNTIYF.

The chain carries TRBV6-6 and TRBJ2-6; tentatively, D is TRBD2 (5 bases). The length of the CDR3 is 15 residues. Trimming pared 6 bases from V and 0 bases from J, leaving 9 bases between. Germline V lookup: CDR1 MNHNY, CDR2 SVGAGI (reference sequence). CDR3 DNA: TGTGCCAGCAGCCGGGGAGACTCTGGGGCCAACGTCCTGACTTTC. Its protein is CASSRGDSGANVLTF.

This sequence joins TRBV5-4 and TRBJ2-7, with 12 bases that match TRBD2. Germline loops: CDR1 SGHNT, CDR2 YYREEE (reference sequence). This CDR3 spans 16 amino acids. Unmatched junction bases numbered 8, after V lost 4 bases and J lost 3 bases. The CDR3 protein is CASSPGLAGINYEQYF. The CDR3, as DNA: TGTGCCAGCAGCCCGGGACTAGCGGGTATAAACTACGAGCAGTACTTC.

The chain couples TRBV7-9 to TRBJ2-1, with D hard to call. Germline lookup yields CDR1 SEHNR and CDR2 FQNEAQ (reference sequence). V lost 3 bases to trimming and J lost 8 bases, with 8 bases between them. The CDR3 totals 12 residues. The CDR3 DNA reads TGTGCCAGCAGCTTCCTAACTGATGAGCAGTTCTTC. As protein: CASSFLTDEQFF.

V and J are TRBV2 and TRBJ2-2, with TRBD1 identical over 8 bases. V shed 6 bases and J 4 bases; nucleotides not matched to a gene: 4. Germline V gene lookup returns CDR1 SNHLY and CDR2 FYNNEI. The CDR3 sequence is 14 residues long. CDR3 coding DNA: TGTGCCAGCAGGGGGGACAGGTTCACCGGGGAGCTGTTTTTT. Its translation is CASRGDRFTGELFF.

The gene calls are TRBV11-2 and TRBJ1-6, with a tentative D call TRBD1 (6 bases). Trimming removed 4 bases at V and 9 bases at J, with 10 bases between. The CDR3 spans 13 residues. In germline, CDR1 is SGHAT, CDR2 FQNNGV. CDR3 protein: CASSYGQLSPLHF. The CDR3 DNA reads as TGTGCCAGCAGCTATGGACAGCTTTCACCCCTCCACTTT.

This rearrangement joins TRBV5-5 to TRBJ1-2; 7 bases map to TRBD1. V gave up 4 bases and J gave up 0 bases; unmatched junction bases: 6. The CDR3 loop spans 15 amino acids. Germline V gene lookup returns CDR1 SGHKS and CDR2 YYEKEE (reference sequence). This CDR3 is CASSPDRAPNYGYTF. CDR3 DNA sequence: TGTGCCAGCAGCCCCGACAGGGCCCCTAACTATGGCTACACCTTC.

The chain combines TRBV4-2 with TRBJ2-3, with TRBD2 matching 10 bases. V gave up 3 bases and J gave up 4 bases; unmatched junction bases: 7. Germline lookup yields CDR1 LGHNA and CDR2 YNFKEQ. The CDR3 extends over 16 amino acids. The CDR3 protein is CASSQTTSGYSDTQYF. The CDR3 region has the DNA TGTGCCAGCAGCCAGACGACTAGCGGGTATTCAGATACGCAGTATTTT.

The chain employs TRBV7-2 and TRBJ2-1; 10 bases fit TRBD2. There are 15 residues in the CDR3. CDR1 SGHTA and CDR2 FQGNSA come from the germline V gene. The V and J ends lost 4 bases and 3 bases, in that order; junction bases with no gene match: 3. CDR3 bases: TGTGCCAGCAGCTGGACTAGCGGAAACTACAATGAGCAGTTCTTC. This translates into CASSWTSGNYNEQFF.

The V and J genes are TRBV6-1 and TRBJ2-6; unclear D gene. Germline CDR1 MNHNS, CDR2 SASEGT. Trimming took off 0 bases at V and 2 bases at J, with 8 bases between the two ends. CDR3 length equals 16 residues. The CDR3 here is CASSEARSAGANVLTF. CDR3 coding DNA: TGTGCCAGCAGTGAAGCGCGGTCCGCTGGGGCCAACGTCCTGACTTTC.

This chain connects TRBV6-6 to TRBJ1-5; D unclear. The CDR3 runs to 15 residues. From germline, CDR1 is MNHNY and CDR2 SVGAGI (reference sequence). V lost 5 bases and J lost 6, with 17 bases in between. In DNA form, the CDR3 reads TGTGCCAGCAGTCGATTCGGAGCCGAGGGTCAGCCCCAGCATTTT. Translated, it gives CASSRFGAEGQPQHF.

The rearrangement uses TRBV7-2 and TRBJ2-7; possibly TRBD2 for D (6 bases). V gave up 5 bases and J gave up 0 bases, with 14 bases separating them. This CDR3 region has 15 residues. Germline CDR1 SGHTA, CDR2 FQGNSA. CDR3 sequence (DNA): TGTGCCAGCAGCCACCTGACGACTAGCTCCTACGAGCAGTACTTC. Protein product: CASSHLTTSSYEQYF.

The sample holds one count of this clone. The gene calls are TRBV29-1 and TRBJ1-2; 9 bases align to TRBD1. The CDR3 is 16 residues long. Per germline, CDR1 SQVTM and CDR2 ANQGSEA. V lost 1 base, J lost 2 bases, and 8 bases stayed unmatched. The CDR3 nucleotides read TGCAGCGTTGAAGGGGGGGGGACAGGGCGAAACTATGGCTACACCTTC. It is translated as CSVEGGGTGRNYGYTF.

The chain joins TRBV4-1 to TRBJ2-7; 10 bases line up with TRBD1. CDR1 MGHRA and CDR2 YSYEKL come from the germline V gene. The CDR3 has 16 residues. The junction had 7 bases not matched to a gene; V was cut back by 0 bases and J by 5 bases. CDR3: CASSQDPGQGTHEQYF. Here the CDR3 DNA reads TGCGCCAGCAGCCAAGATCCGGGACAGGGGACCCACGAGCAGTACTTC.

This chain links TRBV4-2 with TRBJ2-7, with 7 positions matching TRBD2. V shed 2 bases, J shed 3 bases, and the junction held 10 bases outside the gene matches. The CDR3 sequence is 16 residues long. Germline values: CDR1 LGHNA, CDR2 YNFKEQ. The CDR3 sequence: CASSQSATSAIYEQYF. In DNA, the CDR3 is TGTGCCAGCAGCCAATCCGCTACTAGCGCTATCTACGAGCAGTACTTC.

This clone was detected only a few times. The V gene is TRBV5-4, the J gene TRBJ2-1; TRBD2 matches 10 bases. Germline V gene sequence: CDR1 SGHNT, CDR2 YYREEE (reference sequence). Germline trimming cut 4 bases from V and 9 bases from J; bases unmatched to any gene: 7. The CDR3 spans 14 residues. The CDR3 DNA is TGTGCCAGCAGCCGCGAGCGGGGGGGCGTTGAGCAGTTCTTC. Protein product: CASSRERGGVEQFF.

The chain recombines TRBV12-3 or TRBV12-4 with TRBJ1-2; D remains ambiguous. The V and J ends lost 6 bases and 12 bases respectively, with 17 bases between them. The CDR3 runs 12 residues. In nucleotides, the CDR3 is TGTGCCAGCAGCCCACGTTACAGTCGGCACACCTTC. It is translated as CASSPRYSRHTF.

The V gene is TRBV6-5, the J gene TRBJ2-1, with TRBD2 matching 7 bases. Germline values: CDR1 MNHEY, CDR2 SVGAGI. The CDR3 totals 15 residues. V was clipped by 2 bases and J by 8 bases; unmatched bases: 9. In nucleotides, the CDR3 is TGTGCCAGCAGTTACGGACTAGGGGTGTGGGATGAGCAGTTCTTC. This encodes CASSYGLGVWDEQFF.

The CDR3 DNA follows: TGTGCCAGCAGTGAACTCGGGTTAAACACTGAAGCTTTCTTT. Protein sequence: CASSELGLNTEAFF. The V call is TRBV6-1, the J call TRBJ1-1, with D unresolved. CDR3 length: 14 amino acids. CDR1 and CDR2 from the germline V gene are MNHNS and SASEGT. The V gene lost 2 bases and the J gene lost 2 bases, with 9 bases spanning the gap.